These 10 T cell receptor beta chains came from one sample sequenced in a study of neoadjuvant anti-PD-1 for oral cavity cancer. The repertoire was sequenced with immunoSEQ multiplex PCR; TCRdb's copy has only in-frame clones and lacks some. The sample gives about 14,000 clones, approximately 71% of which show up once; roughly 2.8% is in the top ten. The sequencing here drew on PBMCs, taken before nivolumab (anti-PD-1) treatment. The receptors stem from a person aged 40 to 85 with oral cavity squamous cell carcinoma.

The chain carries TRBV5-4 and TRBJ2-3, with 7 bases aligning to TRBD2. CDR3 length equals 16 residues. The germline V gene has CDR1 SGHNT and CDR2 YYREEE (reference sequence). The ends lost 0 bases at V and 6 bases at J; junction bases unmatched: 10. The CDR3 DNA reads as TGTGCCAGCAGCTTGGCCGGGCTAGCGGTATCGGATACGCAGTATTTT. Translating it yields CASSLAGLAVSDTQYF. Full variable domain (outside the CDR3, taken from reference TRBV5-4 and TRBJ2-3): ETGVTQSPTHLIKTRGQQVTLRCSSQSGHNTVSWYQQALGQGPQFIFQYYREEENGRGNFPPRFSGLQFPNYSSELNVNALELDDSALYLCASSLAGLAVSDTQYFGPGTRLTVL.

As DNA, the CDR3 is TGCGCCAGCAGCTTGGGATCTAGCTTACAGGAGCAGTTCTTC. It encodes CASSLGSSLQEQFF. The chain uses TRBV5-1 and TRBJ2-1, with a tentative D call TRBD2 (5 bases). The CDR3 covers 14 residues. Trimming took 0 bases from V and 10 from J, leaving 14 bases between them. The germline V gene has CDR1 SGHRS and CDR2 YFSETQ.

This CDR3 reads CASSPDSRGGGYTF. The CDR3, as DNA: TGTGCCAGCAGCCCAGATTCCAGGGGGGGTGGCTACACCTTC. The chain uses TRBV5-4 and TRBJ1-2, with 7 bases fitting TRBD1. This CDR3 region has 14 residues. From germline, CDR1 is SGHNT and CDR2 YYREEE (reference sequence). V shed 4 bases and J 7 bases; nucleotides not matched to a gene: 10.

The chain uses TRBV2 and TRBJ2-1; 9 bases are a match to TRBD1. Germline V CDR1 and CDR2: SNHLY, FYNNEI. J lost 4 bases, V lost 4 bases, and 5 bases had no gene match. This CDR3 spans 15 amino acids. This CDR3 reads CASSARTGVYNEQFF. The CDR3 bases are TGTGCCAGCAGTGCCCGGACAGGGGTATACAATGAGCAGTTCTTC.

The chain has TRBV4-2 and TRBJ2-2; 10 nucleotides line up with TRBD2. CDR1 is LGHNA and CDR2 is YNFKEQ in the germline V gene. This CDR3 contains 17 residues. The J segment lost 4 bases and the V segment lost 10 bases, leaving 15 bases of the junction unmatched. CDR3 bases: TGTGCCACCGCTCTGGGGCTAGCGGGGGTGGGCACCGGGGAGCTGTTTTTT. This sequence encodes CATALGLAGVGTGELFF.

This chain uses TRBV7-8 with TRBJ2-1; 7 bases match TRBD1. The CDR3 totals 14 residues. J gave up 6 bases and V 1 base, and 3 bases lay outside the gene matches. In germline, CDR1 is SGHVS, CDR2 FQNEAQ. The CDR3 nucleotides are TGTGCCAGCAGCTTAGGAGCAGGGGGCAATGAGCAGTTCTTC. Translating it yields CASSLGAGGNEQFF.

The chain recombines TRBV18 with TRBJ1-2, with 7 bases lining up with TRBD1. The V gene's germline CDR1 is KGHSH and CDR2 LQKENI. V lost 3 bases and J lost 4; bases outside the gene matches: 8. CDR3 length: 15 amino acids. The CDR3 nucleotides read TGTGCCAGCTCACCTCCAGCGGACAGGTTCTATGGCTACACCTTC. Translation: CASSPPADRFYGYTF.

The V call is TRBV18, the J call TRBJ2-7, with 7 bases identical to TRBD1. The V segment lost 6 bases and the J segment 0 bases; nucleotides outside the gene matches: 5. The CDR3 runs 14 residues. CDR1 and CDR2 from the germline V gene are KGHSH and LQKENI. CDR3 residues: CASSVGQTSYEQYF. The CDR3 DNA sequence: TGTGCCAGCTCGGTGGGACAGACCTCCTACGAGCAGTACTTC.

The gene calls are TRBV25-1 and TRBJ1-1, with unresolved D. V shed 1 base and J shed 7 bases, with 10 bases lying between them. This CDR3 is built from 13 residues. Germline CDR1 and CDR2: MGHDK and SYGVNS. In DNA form, the CDR3 reads TGTGCCAGCAGTGAATTTAACAATGGTGAAGCTTTCTTT. Its translation is CASSEFNNGEAFF.

The chain joins TRBV9 to TRBJ1-3; TRBD1 aligns across 12 bases. With V trimmed by 3 bases and J by 3 bases, 4 bases remained unmatched. Germline V lookup: CDR1 SGDLS, CDR2 YYNGEE. CDR3 length equals 16 residues. The CDR3 is CASSAGQGALGNTIYF. The CDR3 DNA sequence: TGTGCCAGCAGCGCGGGACAGGGGGCGCTTGGAAACACCATATATTTT.